Each of the 23 T cell receptor beta chains below was sequenced from the same sample in a study of CXCR3-negative and CXCR3-positive naive CD8 T cells. In preparing the TRB cDNA libraries, 5' RACE with UMI labels was used. TCRdb re-called the 5' RACE reads and shows each CDR3 protein once, DNA omitted. The sample yields tens of thousands of distinct CDR3 sequences, of which the top ten take up less than 0.85%. No cognate antigen is known for these TCRs. Whole-study findings and limits: CXCR3-positive naive cells had more hydrophobic TRB CDR3s than CXCR3-negative naive cells.

Sequences were obtained from naive CXCR3+ CD8+ T cells from blood. Subset of the sample: CD45RO-CCR7+CD27+CD95- naive CD8+ T cells expressing CXCR3 (TNR3+). The receptors were sampled from a human donor in good health. Some clones in this sample may be carry-over from other donors' samples.

V is TRBV28 and J is TRBJ2-5; TCRdb returns TRBD1, unconfirmable since there is no DNA. The CDR3 consists of 14 residues. Germline V gives CDR1 MDHEN, CDR2 SYDVKM. The chain's CDR3 is CASTKDSLKETQYF. The full variable domain, rest sourced from reference TRBV28 and TRBJ2-5, is DVKVTQSSRYLVKRTGEKVFLECVQDMDHENMFWYRQDPGLGLRLIYFSYDVKMKEKGDIPEGYSVSREKKERFSLILESASTNQTSMYLCASTKDSLKETQYFGPGTRLLVL.

The CDR3 reads CASSIGDGYTF. This chain joins TRBV5-1 and TRBJ1-2; TCRdb selects TRBD1, and the lack of DNA leaves this call unchecked. CDR3 length: 11 amino acids. Per the germline V gene, CDR1 is SGHRS and CDR2 is YFSETQ.

The genes are TRBV4-3 and TRBJ2-5; TCRdb names TRBD1, which stays unverified in the absence of DNA. The CDR3 contains 17 residues. The germline gives CDR1 LGHNA, CDR2 YSLEER. This CDR3 reads CASSQDREQGAGETQYF.

The chain links TRBV14 to TRBJ2-7; TCRdb calls TRBD2, which cannot be checked without DNA. This CDR3 is built from 16 residues. CDR1 is SGHDN, CDR2 FVKESK, per germline. This CDR3 is CASSPDTGLAEYEQYF.

This chain connects TRBV4-3 to TRBJ2-1. The CDR3 is 12 amino acids. CDR1 is LGHNA and CDR2 is YSLEER in the germline V gene. CDR3 in amino acids: CASSQRMNEQFF.

The chain joins TRBV7-8 to TRBJ1-4. Germline V lookup: CDR1 SGHVS, CDR2 FQNEAQ. The CDR3 has 14 amino acids. The CDR3 region is CASSLNEAYEKLFF.

This chain joins TRBV4-3 and TRBJ2-7; TCRdb indicates TRBD1, and absent DNA this call remains unverified. Germline V gives CDR1 LGHNA, CDR2 YSLEER. CDR3 length equals 15 residues. This CDR3 is CASSQLRDTSYEQYF.

The gene calls are TRBV12-3 or TRBV12-4 and TRBJ1-1. This CDR3 region has 12 residues. CDR3 in amino acids: CASRYINTEAFF.

The chain couples TRBV12-3 or TRBV12-4 to TRBJ1-5; TCRdb's D call, TRBD1, is unchecked because there is no DNA. The CDR3 has 13 amino acids. This CDR3 is CASTQGYSQPQHF.

V usage is TRBV28 and J usage is TRBJ1-1. The CDR3 contains 14 residues. Germline values: CDR1 MDHEN, CDR2 SYDVKM. CDR3 sequence reads: CASRMGLAGTEAFF.

This chain uses TRBV27 with TRBJ1-2. Germline CDR1 reads MNHEY; CDR2 reads SMNVEV (reference sequence). This CDR3 spans 15 amino acids. The CDR3 reads CASSTLSIANYGYTF.

The rearrangement uses TRBV29-1 and TRBJ1-1; checking the TCRdb D call of TRBD1 is not possible without DNA. From germline, CDR1 is SQVTM and CDR2 ANQGSEA. CDR3 length: 13 residues. The CDR3 spells CSAWDRGQTEAFF.

This chain joins TRBV20-1 and TRBJ1-3; the D call from TCRdb, TRBD1, cannot be confirmed without DNA. The CDR3 spans 19 residues. The germline V gene encodes CDR1 DFQATT and CDR2 SNEGSKA (reference sequence). The CDR3 sequence: CSARVVFGTPSRHGNTIYF.

The rearrangement links TRBV7-9 to TRBJ2-7; the TCRdb call, TRBD1, lacks DNA for checking. CDR3 size: 13 residues. In germline, CDR1 is SEHNR, CDR2 FQNEAQ (reference sequence). CDR3 protein: CASSHSGSYEQYF.

The V gene is TRBV7-2, the J gene TRBJ1-2; checking the TCRdb D call of TRBD1 is not possible without DNA. The CDR3 is 15 amino acids. The germline CDR1 and CDR2 sequences are SGHTA and FQGNSA. Here the CDR3 reads CASSLLRDRGYGYTF.

V is TRBV4-3 and J is TRBJ2-3; the TCRdb D gene call, TRBD1, has no DNA to confirm it. Germline V CDR1 and CDR2: LGHNA, YSLEER. The CDR3 covers 16 residues. CDR3 residues: CASSLIGGQSGDTQYF.

V and J are TRBV28 and TRBJ2-5; without DNA, the TCRdb call of TRBD1 cannot be checked. This CDR3 is built from 15 residues. CDR1 is MDHEN, CDR2 SYDVKM, per germline. This chain's CDR3 is CASQEDRTRAETQYF.

The CDR3 loop reads CSVATAGRVESHEQYF. This chain links TRBV29-1 with TRBJ2-7; TCRdb calls TRBD1, which cannot be checked without DNA. CDR1 SQVTM and CDR2 ANQGSEA come from the germline V gene. This CDR3 region has 16 residues.

This chain connects TRBV5-1 to TRBJ2-5; TCRdb picks TRBD2, but there is no DNA to check that call. This CDR3 is 15 amino acids long. The germline gives CDR1 SGHRS, CDR2 YFSETQ. CDR3 residues: CASSFSGALQETQYF.

The chain links TRBV7-2 to TRBJ2-7. CDR1 is SGHTA, CDR2 FQGNSA, per germline. This CDR3 has 15 amino acids. CDR3 sequence: CASSILHETSYEQYF.

CDR3 loop: CASSSPGRGDKETQYF. The chain employs TRBV6-2 or TRBV6-3 and TRBJ2-5; TCRdb reports TRBD1, a call that lacks DNA to check it against. Germline V gene lookup returns CDR1 MNHEY and CDR2 SVGEGT. The CDR3 length is 16 residues.

The CDR3: CAISESTGQGAFGHTDTQYF. The chain joins TRBV10-3 to TRBJ2-3; TCRdb's D call of TRBD1 is untestable without DNA. CDR1 and CDR2 from the germline V gene are ENHRY and SYGVKD. The CDR3 spans 20 residues.

The rearrangement joins TRBV29-1 to TRBJ2-7. The CDR3 length is 12 residues. The germline gives CDR1 SQVTM, CDR2 ANQGSEA. The CDR3 sequence is CSVEGQPYEQYF.